A selection of T cell receptor beta chains follows, all from one sample in a study of T cells in Graves' hyperthyroidism and ophthalmopathy. TCRdb re-called the multiplex PCR reads with MiXCR, one entry per CDR3 protein. Found here are approximately 620,000 distinct CDR3 sequences, 16% of them singletons; the top ten hold roughly 3%. What was sequenced was blood. These receptors were taken from a woman aged 40 to 55 with Graves' ophthalmopathy. CDR3s include the opening cysteine and the closing phenylalanine or tryptophan. D genes are given only for firm matches. Expanded clones get a size class; other rows say once, few or many, or leave the size out.

>TRBV2|TRBJ1-1|many|TRBD1
TGTGCCAGCACTAGGACAGGGCATACTGAAGCTTTCTTT
CASTRTGHTEAFF
>TRBV12-3/TRBV12-4|TRBJ1-6|NA|NA
TGTGCCAGCAGTACCTTCCAGGATTCACCCCTCCACTTT
CASSTFQDSPLHF
>TRBV29-1|TRBJ2-1|many|NA
TGCAGCGCCAGAGAGGGGGGTGGTGGCCAGTTCTTC
CSAREGGGGQFF
>TRBV5-1|TRBJ2-1|many|NA
TGCGCCAGCAGCTTGGAAACGGGGGTCTACAATGAGCAGTTCTTC
CASSLETGVYNEQFF
>TRBV7-9|TRBJ2-2|NA|NA
TGTGCCAGCAGCTTAACCACGTACGGGGAGCTGTTTTTT
CASSLTTYGELFF
>TRBV10-3|TRBJ2-2|NA|TRBD2
TGTGCCATCAGTGATCCGCCTAGCGGGATCAACACCGGGGAGCTGTTTTTT
CAISDPPSGINTGELFF
>TRBV20-1|TRBJ2-3|many|TRBD2
TGCAGTGGAGACGGGAGGGGGTTCACAGATACGCAGTATTTT
CSGDGRGFTDTQYF
>TRBV29-1|TRBJ2-3|many|NA
TGCAGCGTTGAGGATAGCTGGGACGCAGATACGCAGTATTTT
CSVEDSWDADTQYF
>TRBV2|TRBJ2-3|NA|TRBD1
TGTGCCAGTGGACAGGATACAGATACGCAGTATTTT
CASGQDTDTQYF
>TRBV20-1|TRBJ2-5|many|NA
TGCAGTGCTAGAACCGAGGGGGGGGTGGTGACCCAGTACTTC
CSARTEGGVVTQYF
>TRBV7-9|TRBJ1-1|many|NA
TGTGCCAGCCTAGACGGACTCATGAACACTGAAGCTTTCTTT
CASLDGLMNTEAFF
>TRBV7-9|TRBJ2-1|NA|TRBD2
TGTGCCAGCAGCTCAACGGGGGGGCGCTTCAATGAGCAGTTCTTC
CASSSTGGRFNEQFF
>TRBV10-3|TRBJ1-1|NA|NA
TGTGCCACCCGAAGGGGCCTGAACACTGAAGCTTTCTTT
CATRRGLNTEAFF
>TRBV2|TRBJ2-1|many|NA
TGTGCCAGCAGCGCCCGCCGGGCCCGACTCAATGAGCAGTTCTTC
CASSARRARLNEQFF
>TRBV7-8|TRBJ2-7|NA|TRBD2
TGTGCCAGCAGCTCAACCGGGACGGGGGGGGAGCAGTACTTC
CASSSTGTGGEQYF
>TRBV3-1|TRBJ1-3|NA|TRBD1
TGTGCCAGCAGCCAAGGAGGGACAGCTGGAAACACCATATATTTT
CASSQGGTAGNTIYF
>TRBV5-1|TRBJ1-3|NA|NA
TGCGCCAGCAGCCTGGGACTGATCTCTGGAAACACCATATATTTT
CASSLGLISGNTIYF
>TRBV27|TRBJ2-5|many|NA
TGTGCCAGCAGTTTAGGGGGGGGCGTGGGACAAGAGACCCAGTACTTC
CASSLGGGVGQETQYF
>TRBV20-1|TRBJ2-7|many|NA
TGCAGTGCTAGTAGAGTGGGAGGCTACGAGCAGTACTTC
CSASRVGGYEQYF
>TRBV7-2|TRBJ2-2|many|NA
TGTGCCAGCAGCTTAGTTGGGGCCGCCCAGGGCGGGGAGCTGTTTTTT
CASSLVGAAQGGELFF
>TRBV19|TRBJ2-3|NA|NA
TGTGCCAGTAAACTTGTGTCTAGCACAGATACGCAGTATTTT
CASKLVSSTDTQYF
>TRBV6-2/TRBV6-3|TRBJ2-4|few|TRBD1
TGTGCCAGCAGCAGGGACAGAGCCTCCAAAAACATTCAGTACTTC
CASSRDRASKNIQYF
>TRBV20-1|TRBJ2-1|NA|TRBD2
TGCAGTGCCCGGAGACTAGCGGGAGTGTACAATGAGCAGTTCTTC
CSARRLAGVYNEQFF
>TRBV6-6|TRBJ2-6|NA|NA
TGTGCCAGCAGTTACCAGGGGATGGCTGGGGCCAACGTCCTGACTTTC
CASSYQGMAGANVLTF
>TRBV7-6|TRBJ2-2|once|TRBD2
TGTGCCAGCAGCTTAGGGACCAGCGGGGGGGTCGCCGGGGAGCTGTTTTTT
CASSLGTSGGVAGELFF
>TRBV5-1|TRBJ2-3|many|TRBD2
TGTGCCAGCAGTTCATTAGCGGGAGGGTCCACAGATACGCAGTATTTT
CASSSLAGGSTDTQYF
>TRBV30|TRBJ2-1|many|NA
TGTGCCTGGAGTGTCGGACACAATGAGCAGTTCTTC
CAWSVGHNEQFF
>TRBV6-1|TRBJ2-1|few|NA
TGTGCCAGCAGACCAGGGGCCGGATCCTACAATGAGCAGTTCTTC
CASRPGAGSYNEQFF
>TRBV4-1|TRBJ2-2|few|TRBD2
TGCGCCAGCAGCCAAGCTAGCGGGAACACCGGGGAGCTGTTTTTT
CASSQASGNTGELFF
>TRBV19|TRBJ2-7|NA|NA
TGTGCCAGTAGTATGTATGGTAGCTCCTACGAGCAGTACTTC
CASSMYGSSYEQYF
>TRBV24-1|TRBJ2-1|NA|TRBD1
TGTGCCACCAGTGATGGTGGCAGGGGGCTATCCTACAATGAGCAGTTCTTC
CATSDGGRGLSYNEQFF
>TRBV12-3/TRBV12-4|TRBJ1-3|many|NA
TGTGCCAGCAGTTTGGACAGCCTGCTCTCTGGAAACACCATATATTTT
CASSLDSLLSGNTIYF
>TRBV20-1|TRBJ2-1|NA|TRBD2
TGCAGTGCGGCAGCCCTAGCGGGAGACCATGAGCAGTTCTTC
CSAAALAGDHEQFF
>TRBV6-1|TRBJ2-1|few|NA
TGTGCCAGCGGGACACTGTACAATGAGCAGTTCTTC
CASGTLYNEQFF
>TRBV7-2|TRBJ2-7|NA|TRBD2
TGTGCCAGCAGCTCCCGGACTAGCGTGTCCTACGAGCAGTACTTC
CASSSRTSVSYEQYF
>TRBV30|TRBJ1-1|many|TRBD1
TGTGCCTGGAGTATTGGGACAGTGAACACTGAAGCTTTCTTT
CAWSIGTVNTEAFF
>TRBV7-3|TRBJ2-1|many|TRBD2
TGTGCCAGCAGCTTCGGGCGGGGGGGGTCCAATGAGCAGTTCTTC
CASSFGRGGSNEQFF
>TRBV6-2/TRBV6-3|TRBJ1-1|many|NA
TGTGCCAGCGACACAGGGTTGAACACTGAAGCTTTCTTT
CASDTGLNTEAFF
>TRBV6-2/TRBV6-3|TRBJ1-1|many|TRBD1
TGTGCCAGCATTCAAAGGACAGGTTGGGAAGGCGCTGAAGCTTTCTTT
CASIQRTGWEGAEAFF
>TRBV20-1|TRBJ2-3|many|NA
TGCAGTGTATTAGGGCGTGGGGGCACAGATACGCAGTATTTT
CSVLGRGGTDTQYF
>TRBV27|TRBJ1-2|few|TRBD1
TGTGCCAGCAGTTTACGAGGACAGGGATATGGCTACACCTTC
CASSLRGQGYGYTF
>TRBV6-2/TRBV6-3|TRBJ2-1|NA|NA
TGTGCCAGCAGTTACTCCTTCTGGGGTAGCGATGAGCAGTTCTTC
CASSYSFWGSDEQFF